This T cell receptor beta chain was documented in a study of CD8+CD57+ T cells in acquired aplastic anemia. Turning to the study itself: Each DNA sample taken from sorted CD4+ and CD8+ cells came to 3 to 4 ug on average.

Whoever was chosen for sequencing had shown CD8+CD57+ cell expansion by flow cytometry. Germline V gene data show CDR1 as SNHLY and CDR2 as FYNNEI. The V and J ends lost 2 bases and 5 bases respectively, with 9 bases between them. The length of the CDR3 is 13 residues. Overall study results and limits: Researchers reported that CD8+ Simpson's diversity was not significantly different in patients versus controls.

To note about this clonotype: Its antigen is still unknown.

TCR beta VDJ and CDR3 profiles were obtained from a genomic DNA template. TCRdb reanalysed the reads using MiXCR and keeps one entry per CDR3 protein. The sample has around 170,000 distinct CDR3 sequences; approximately 50% are singletons. The chain joins TRBV2 to TRBJ1-2; D not resolved. Specimen: sorted CD4+, CD8+, or CD8+CD57+ T cells (not recorded which) from PBMCs. This TCR derives from a human donor with aplastic anemia. The CDR3 region has the DNA TGTGCCAGCAGTGAACAGGATGATTATGGCTACACCTTC. Translation: CASSEQDDYGYTF.